Listed here are 12 T cell receptor beta chains from one sample, sequenced in a study of blood T cells in healthy people across ages. Using a J-beta primer mix together with a sample-barcoded 5' primer, a second PCR was run for roughly 6 to 12 cycles. TCRdb recomputed calls from the 5' RACE reads with MiXCR, one row per CDR3 protein. The sample shows fewer than 2,000,000 distinct CDR3 sequences, about 35% of them seen only once. The source material was blood. Every receptor here comes from a woman between 25 and 40 years old in good health.

This clonotype was found a few times. The chain joins TRBV20-1 to TRBJ2-1; a weak D match, TRBD2 (5 bases). With 0 bases removed from V and 4 bases from J, the gap between germline ends came to 22 bases. The CDR3 has 18 amino acids. From germline, CDR1 is DFQATT and CDR2 SNEGSKA (reference sequence). The CDR3 bases are TGCAGTGCTAGAGATCGGCGTCGGGGTGGCACCCCGTACAATGAGCAGTTCTTC. It codes for CSARDRRRGGTPYNEQFF.

There are a few counts of this clonotype. The chain joins TRBV4-1 to TRBJ2-5; no clear D. The germline V gene has CDR1 MGHRA and CDR2 YSYEKL. The CDR3 covers 15 residues. Trimming left V 1 base short and J 5 bases short, with 14 bases between. CDR3 bases: TGCGCCAGCAGCCAAGGAAGGATTATGGGGGAGACCCAGTACTTC. Its protein product is CASSQGRIMGETQYF.

The J gene is TRBJ2-3, the V gene TRBV9, with D possibly being TRBD2 (5 bases). Germline V gene sequence: CDR1 SGDLS, CDR2 YYNGEE. V shed 2 bases and J shed 6 bases, with 16 bases lying between them. CDR3 size: 15 residues. DNA for the CDR3: TGTGCCAGCAGCGTCGGATCCGGGAACTTGGATACGCAGTATTTT. This codes for CASSVGSGNLDTQYF.

Turning to this clonotype: An end of the junction does not agree with germline; a read error may underlie this. V and J are TRBV20-1 and TRBJ2-7; tentatively, D is TRBD1 (6 bases). The V gene's germline CDR1 is DFQATT and CDR2 SNEGSKA (reference sequence). The CDR3 loop spans 14 amino acids. As DNA, the CDR3 is TGCAGTGCTCTTATTGGACAGTTGCTCCACGAGCGGTACTTC. Encoded protein: CSALIGQLLHERYF.

The V gene is TRBV20-1, the J gene TRBJ2-7; the D gene could be TRBD1 or TRBD2 (5 bases each). This CDR3 spans 16 amino acids. Between the trimmed V and J ends, which lost 3 bases and 4 bases, there was a span of 22 bases. Germline V lookup: CDR1 DFQATT, CDR2 SNEGSKA (reference sequence). The CDR3 nucleotides read TGCAGTGCTAGCCAGGGAGATCGGTATGAGGGGTACGAGCAGTACTTC. Translation gives CSASQGDRYEGYEQYF.

The chain is built from TRBV7-9 and TRBJ1-5, with 12 bases aligning to TRBD1. Germline-derived CDR1 and CDR2 are SEHNR and FQNEAQ (reference sequence). CDR3 length equals 15 residues. After removal of 4 bases from V and 6 bases from J, the junction contained 4 bases not matched to a gene. The CDR3 reads CASSSGQGALQPQHF. The CDR3 DNA follows: TGTGCCAGCAGCTCGGGACAGGGGGCCCTTCAGCCCCAGCATTTT.

This chain joins TRBV5-5 and TRBJ2-1; possible D gene TRBD2, 6 bases. The CDR3 totals 15 residues. The V gene lost 4 bases and the J gene lost 4 bases, with 15 bases spanning the gap. Germline values: CDR1 SGHKS, CDR2 YYEKEE (reference sequence). CDR3 loop: CASSGREGGYNEQFF. The CDR3 bases are TGTGCCAGCAGCGGAAGGGAAGGAGGGTACAATGAGCAGTTCTTC.

As for this clonotype: This sequence may be a read error, since a much larger clone differs from it by one base. The chain recombines TRBV28 with TRBJ2-2; 7 nucleotides align to TRBD2. This CDR3 is 15 amino acids long. Germline CDR1 is MDHEN and CDR2 is SYDVKM. The CDR3, as DNA: TGTGCCAGCAGTTTTGCGGGGGTGAACACCGGGGAGCGGTTTTTT. Translated: CASSFAGVNTGERFF.

Of note for this clonotype: The junction departs from germline at one end; a sequencing error may be responsible. The chain is built from TRBV6-1 and TRBJ2-3, with 10 positions matching TRBD2. CDR1 MNHNS and CDR2 SASEGT come from the germline V gene. The CDR3 totals 16 residues. CDR3 sequence reads: CASSEWSSGSRDTQYF. Written as DNA, the CDR3 is TGTGCCAGCAGTGAATGGTCTAGCGGGAGCAGAGATACGCAGTATTTT.

The chain couples TRBV6-6 to TRBJ2-1; no firm D call. V lost 0 bases, J lost 9 bases, and 9 bases lay in between. The CDR3 consists of 13 residues. Looked up from germline, CDR1 is MNHNY and CDR2 is SVGAGI (reference sequence). The CDR3 reads CASSYSSWAEQFF. Here the CDR3 DNA reads TGTGCCAGCAGTTACTCTAGCTGGGCTGAGCAGTTCTTC.

The chain combines TRBV28 with TRBJ1-5; TRBD1 is a possible D gene (5 bases). The CDR3 extends over 13 amino acids. Between the trimmed V and J ends, which lost 8 bases and 0 bases, there was a span of 8 bases. Germline V lookup: CDR1 MDHEN, CDR2 SYDVKM. The chain's CDR3 is CASQGPSNQPQHF. In DNA form, the CDR3 reads TGTGCCAGCCAGGGACCTAGCAATCAGCCCCAGCATTTT. Using reference TRBV28 and TRBJ1-5 for the parts outside the CDR3, the full variable domain is DVKVTQSSRYLVKRTGEKVFLECVQDMDHENMFWYRQDPGLGLRLIYFSYDVKMKEKGDIPEGYSVSREKKERFSLILESASTNQTSMYLCASQGPSNQPQHFGDGTRLSIL.

The chain employs TRBV2 and TRBJ2-1; 8 positions agree with TRBD2. Unmatched junction bases numbered 13, after V lost 6 bases and J lost 15 bases. Germline V CDR1 and CDR2: SNHLY, FYNNEI. The CDR3 loop spans 13 amino acids. CDR3 protein: CASSETTGTRMFF. CDR3 nucleotides: TGTGCCAGCAGCGAAACCACCGGGACTAGAATGTTCTTC.